The clone carrying this T cell receptor beta chain was counted once. These data come from a study of blood T cell repertoires in COVID-19. About the research overall: Material from acute and convalescent COVID-19 was sourced from the United States, Italy and Spain. Nucleic acid was either cDNA or gDNA, and it came from T cells, B-cell-depleted T cells, or PBMCs.

Source study methods: Nucleated cell counts were estimated from reference gene primer amplification. The repertoire was sequenced with immunoSEQ multiplex PCR; TCRdb's copy has only in-frame clones and lacks some. V, J and clone size derive from that table, while D and trimming were established from the DNA sequence. Among 55,000 to 65,000 clones, over 70% were seen once, and the ten largest hold roughly 3.2%. The CDR3 is made up of 13 amino acids. J was trimmed by 6 bases and V by 6 bases; bases with no gene match: 4. CDR1 and CDR2 from the germline V gene are LNHDA and SQIVND (reference sequence). The sequenced sample consisted of peripheral blood. This TCR was sampled from a man aged 60-69 years with acute or convalescent COVID-19. The chain recombines TRBV19 with TRBJ1-2; 10 bases fit TRBD1. CDR3 DNA: TGTGCCAGTAGCCGACAGGGGGCCGATGGCTACACCTTC. This gives the protein CASSRQGADGYTF. Full variable domain (remainder filled in from reference TRBV19 and TRBJ1-2): DGGITQSPKYLFRKEGQNVTLSCEQNLNHDAMYWYRQDPGQGLRLIYYSQIVNDFQKGDIAEGYSVSREKKESFPLTVTSAQKNPTAFYLCASSRQGADGYTFGSGTRLTVV.